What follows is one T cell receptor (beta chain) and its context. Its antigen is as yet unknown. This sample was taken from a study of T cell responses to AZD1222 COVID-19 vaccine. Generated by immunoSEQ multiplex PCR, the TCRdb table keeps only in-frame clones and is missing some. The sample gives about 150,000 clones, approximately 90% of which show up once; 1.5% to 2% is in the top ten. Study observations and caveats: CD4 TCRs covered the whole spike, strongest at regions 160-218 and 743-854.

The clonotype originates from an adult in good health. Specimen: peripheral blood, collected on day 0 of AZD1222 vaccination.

The CDR3 is CASRRQGWDNEQFF. DNA of the CDR3: TGTGCCAGCAGGAGGCAGGGGTGGGACAATGAGCAGTTCTTC. This chain links TRBV28 with TRBJ2-1, with D possibly TRBD1 on 6 matching bases. V was shortened by 6 bases and J by 5 bases, with 14 bases between the two germline ends. Germline assignment: CDR1 MDHEN and CDR2 SYDVKM. The CDR3 loop spans 14 amino acids.